This is a list of T cell receptor beta chains from one sample in a study of T cell responses to AZD1222 COVID-19 vaccine. The table came from immunoSEQ multiplex PCR; TCRdb's copy has only in-frame clones and leaves some out. Of 150,000 to 200,000 clones listed, around nine tenths are singletons. This sample comprised peripheral blood, obtained 28 days after the second dose of the MenACWY control vaccine. These receptors all come from an adult who received the MenACWY meningococcal vaccine as a control. Each CDR3 is given without its conserved first and last residue. The order of the fields is J gene, D gene, V gene, CDR3 protein. D genes are given only for firm matches.

>TRBJ2-5|-|TRBV5-6
ASSFLSWGLETQY
>TRBJ1-6|-|TRBV6-5
ASTEHGGSLH
>TRBJ2-7|TRBD2|TRBV6-6
ASSPDPILAGAYEQY
>TRBJ1-5|-|TRBV9
ASSPGHQQPQH
>TRBJ1-6|-|TRBV10-3
AISESAGLSSPLH
>TRBJ1-5|TRBD1|TRBV28
ASSAPWGAGGINQPQH
>TRBJ1-4|-|TRBV14
ASSLERAGLRTNEKLF
>TRBJ1-1|-|TRBV10-3
ASGGSFMDTEAF
>TRBJ2-7|TRBD2|TRBV4-1
ASSHSPGTRGREQY
>TRBJ1-1|-|TRBV11-2
ASSLWAPLGNTEAF
>TRBJ2-1|TRBD2|TRBV7-6
ASSLASGLAGNEQF
>TRBJ2-7|-|TRBV7-6
ASSLRGGAYEQY
>TRBJ1-5|-|TRBV28
ASSLGRDSNQPQH
>TRBJ1-4|TRBD1|TRBV5-1
ASSPIGTGEEKLF
>TRBJ1-5|-|TRBV15
ATSMPFGDNQPQH
>TRBJ2-7|-|TRBV5-5
ASSLDGASSYEQY
>TRBJ1-1|-|TRBV12-3/TRBV12-4
ASSTGPTEAF
>TRBJ1-4|-|TRBV5-5
ASSLVTGKGEKLF
>TRBJ2-1|-|TRBV5-1
ASSLVLYNEQF
>TRBJ2-3|-|TRBV6-5
ASTLGPGTDTQY
>TRBJ2-5|TRBD2|TRBV7-9
ASSSSGRETQY
>TRBJ2-3|-|TRBV27
ASSLPGPRRDTQY
>TRBJ2-1|-|TRBV3-1/TRBV3-2
ASSQDATGGGEQF